This TCR beta chain was obtained from a study of blood T cells in healthy people across ages. Overall study findings and caveats: In long-lived donors, naive CD4+ cell counts and diversity exceeded those of aged donors.

Note on this clonotype: Its antigen is unidentified.

A sample-barcoded 5' primer and a J-beta primer mix were used in a second PCR of roughly 6 to 12 cycles. Any given sample supplied a minimum of 2.5 million CDR3-containing paired-end reads. From the 5' RACE reads, TCRdb called clonotypes with MiXCR, one entry per CDR3 protein. The table has more than 450,000 distinct CDR3 sequences, roughly a quarter seen once. V gave up 7 bases and J gave up 7 bases; unmatched junction bases: 8. Per the germline V gene, CDR1 is MDHEN and CDR2 is SYDVKM. This CDR3 is 15 amino acids long. These same records also appear under a second study, on T cells of mothers and their children.

Sequenced input: blood. This TCR derives from a boy aged 2 to 10 in good health. This chain links TRBV28 with TRBJ1-5; 12 positions agree with TRBD1. Here the CDR3 reads CASNPRGTGGQPQHF. The CDR3 DNA reads as TGTGCCAGCAATCCTAGGGGGACAGGGGGCCAGCCCCAGCATTTT. Based on the CDR3 plus reference TRBV28 and TRBJ1-5, the full variable domain is DVKVTQSSRYLVKRTGEKVFLECVQDMDHENMFWYRQDPGLGLRLIYFSYDVKMKEKGDIPEGYSVSREKKERFSLILESASTNQTSMYLCASNPRGTGGQPQHFGDGTRLSIL.